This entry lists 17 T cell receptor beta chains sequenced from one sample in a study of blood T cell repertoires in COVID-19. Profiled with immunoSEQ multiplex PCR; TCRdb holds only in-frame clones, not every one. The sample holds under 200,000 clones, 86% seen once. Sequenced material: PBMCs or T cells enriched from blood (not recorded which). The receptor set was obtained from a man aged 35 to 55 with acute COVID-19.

DNA of the CDR3: TGTGCCAGCAGTTCGCGAGTTTTCGCGGACAGGGACTATGGCTACACCTTC. Amino acids: CASSSRVFADRDYGYTF. This rearrangement joins TRBV28 to TRBJ1-2, with TRBD1 matching over 8 bases. Germline assignment: CDR1 MDHEN and CDR2 SYDVKM. V gave up 4 bases and J gave up 3 bases; unmatched junction bases: 13. This CDR3 comprises 17 residues.

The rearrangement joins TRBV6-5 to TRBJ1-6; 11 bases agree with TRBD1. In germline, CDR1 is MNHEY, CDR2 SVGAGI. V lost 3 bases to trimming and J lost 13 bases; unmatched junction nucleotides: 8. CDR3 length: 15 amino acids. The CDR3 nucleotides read TGTGCCAGCAGTTATTCGGACAGGGGGCCCTTTCCCCTCCACTTT. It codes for CASSYSDRGPFPLHF.

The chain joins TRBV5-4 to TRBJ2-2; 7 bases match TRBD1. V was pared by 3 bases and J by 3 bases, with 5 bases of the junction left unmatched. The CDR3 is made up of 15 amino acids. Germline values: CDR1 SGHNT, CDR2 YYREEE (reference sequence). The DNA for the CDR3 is TGTGCCAGCAGCTCACAGGGGCGGTACACCGGGGAGCTGTTTTTT. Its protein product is CASSSQGRYTGELFF.

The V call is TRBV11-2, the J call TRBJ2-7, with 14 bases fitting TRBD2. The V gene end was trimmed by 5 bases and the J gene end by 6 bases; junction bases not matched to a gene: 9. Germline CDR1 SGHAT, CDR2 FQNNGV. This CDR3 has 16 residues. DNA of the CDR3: TGTGCCAGCAGCCCGGGACTAGCGGGAGTGAGGAGCGAGCAGTACTTC. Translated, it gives CASSPGLAGVRSEQYF. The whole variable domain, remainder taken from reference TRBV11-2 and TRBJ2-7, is EAGVAQSPRYKIIEKRQSVAFWCNPISGHATLYWYQQILGQGPKLLIQFQNNGVVDDSQLPKDRFSAERLKGVDSTLKIQPAKLEDSAVYLCASSPGLAGVRSEQYFGPGTRLTVT.

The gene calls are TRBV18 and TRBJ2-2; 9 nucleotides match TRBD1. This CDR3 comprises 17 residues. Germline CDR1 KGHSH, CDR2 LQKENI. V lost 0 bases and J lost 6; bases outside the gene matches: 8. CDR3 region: CASSPPYGTGIPGELFF. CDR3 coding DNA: TGTGCCAGCTCACCACCTTACGGGACAGGGATCCCCGGGGAGCTGTTTTTT.

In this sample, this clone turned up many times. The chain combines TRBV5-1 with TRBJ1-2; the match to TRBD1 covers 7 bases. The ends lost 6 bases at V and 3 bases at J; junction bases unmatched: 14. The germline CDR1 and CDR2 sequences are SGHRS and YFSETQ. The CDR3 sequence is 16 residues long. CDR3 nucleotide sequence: TGCGCCAGCAAAAGGCTCCCGGGACAGTTTGACTATGGCTACACCTTC. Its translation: CASKRLPGQFDYGYTF. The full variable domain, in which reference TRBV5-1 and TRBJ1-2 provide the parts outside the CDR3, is KAGVTQTPRYLIKTRGQQVTLSCSPISGHRSVSWYQQTPGQGLQFLFEYFSETQRNKGNFPGRFSGRQFSNSRSEMNVSTLELGDSALYLCASKRLPGQFDYGYTFGSGTRLTVV.

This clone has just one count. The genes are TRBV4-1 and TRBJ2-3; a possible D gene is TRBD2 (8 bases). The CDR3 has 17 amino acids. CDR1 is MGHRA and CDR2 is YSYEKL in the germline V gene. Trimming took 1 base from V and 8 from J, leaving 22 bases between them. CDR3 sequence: CASSQGPTGPRGGTQYF. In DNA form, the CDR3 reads TGCGCCAGCAGCCAAGGTCCGACAGGGCCTCGGGGGGGTACGCAGTATTTT.

The CDR3 coding sequence is TGTGCCACCAGTCCGCGGGGGATCGGTTCACCCCTCCACTTT. This gives the protein CATSPRGIGSPLHF. The chain uses TRBV24-1 and TRBJ1-6; tentatively, D is TRBD1 (5 bases). V shed 6 bases and J shed 9 bases, with 14 bases lying between them. CDR3 length: 14 residues. CDR1 is KGHDR, CDR2 SFDVKD, per germline.

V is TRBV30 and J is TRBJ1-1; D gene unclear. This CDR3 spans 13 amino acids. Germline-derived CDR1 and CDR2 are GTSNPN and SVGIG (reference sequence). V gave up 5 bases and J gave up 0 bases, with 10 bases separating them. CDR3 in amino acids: CAWAKGVNTEAFF. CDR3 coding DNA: TGTGCCTGGGCCAAGGGAGTGAACACTGAAGCTTTCTTT.

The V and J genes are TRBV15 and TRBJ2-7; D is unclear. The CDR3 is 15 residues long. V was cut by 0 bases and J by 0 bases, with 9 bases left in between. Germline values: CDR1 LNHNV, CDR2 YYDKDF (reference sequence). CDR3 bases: TGTGCCACCAGCAGAGACCGCATGAGCTCCTACGAGCAGTACTTC. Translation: CATSRDRMSSYEQYF.

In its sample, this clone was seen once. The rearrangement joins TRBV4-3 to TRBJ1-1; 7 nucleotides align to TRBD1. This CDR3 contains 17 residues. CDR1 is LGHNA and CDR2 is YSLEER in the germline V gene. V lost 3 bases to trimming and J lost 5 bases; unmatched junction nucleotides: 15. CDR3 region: CASSQSLIPGQTTEAFF. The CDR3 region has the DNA TGCGCCAGCAGCCAGAGCCTCATACCGGGACAGACGACTGAAGCTTTCTTT.

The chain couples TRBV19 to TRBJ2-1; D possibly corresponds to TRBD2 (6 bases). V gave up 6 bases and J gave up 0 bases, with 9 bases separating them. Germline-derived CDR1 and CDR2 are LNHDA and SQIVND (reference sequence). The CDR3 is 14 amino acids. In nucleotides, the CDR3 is TGTGCCAGTAGGAGCGGGCTCTCCTACAATGAGCAGTTCTTC. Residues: CASRSGLSYNEQFF.

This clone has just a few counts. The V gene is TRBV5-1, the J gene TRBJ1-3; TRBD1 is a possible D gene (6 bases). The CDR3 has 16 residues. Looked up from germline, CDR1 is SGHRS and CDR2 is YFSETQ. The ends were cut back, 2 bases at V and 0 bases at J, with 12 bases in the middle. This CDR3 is CASSFGQTISGNTIYF. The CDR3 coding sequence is TGCGCCAGCAGCTTCGGACAGACTATCTCTGGAAACACCATATATTTT.

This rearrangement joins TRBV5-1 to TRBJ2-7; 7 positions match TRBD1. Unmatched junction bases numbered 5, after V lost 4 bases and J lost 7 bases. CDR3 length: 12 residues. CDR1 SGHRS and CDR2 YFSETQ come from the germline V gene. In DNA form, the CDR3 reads TGCGCCAGCAGCGTCACAGGGGAAGAGCAGTACTTC. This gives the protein CASSVTGEEQYF.

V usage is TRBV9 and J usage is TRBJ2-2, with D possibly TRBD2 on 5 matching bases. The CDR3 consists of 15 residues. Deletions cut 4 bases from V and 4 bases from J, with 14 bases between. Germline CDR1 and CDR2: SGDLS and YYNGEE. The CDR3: CASSPRRESTGELFF. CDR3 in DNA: TGTGCCAGCAGCCCTCGTCGGGAATCCACCGGGGAGCTGTTTTTT.

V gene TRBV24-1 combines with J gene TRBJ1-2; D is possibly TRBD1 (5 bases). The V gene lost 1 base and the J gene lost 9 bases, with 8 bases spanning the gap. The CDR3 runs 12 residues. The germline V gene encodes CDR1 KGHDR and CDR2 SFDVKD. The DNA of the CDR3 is TGTGCCACCAGTGATTTAAACAGGAGCTACACCTTC. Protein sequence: CATSDLNRSYTF.

CDR3 coding DNA: TGTGCCAGCAGCCCACGGACAGCCCTAACTTCAGGCTACACCTTC. Amino acids: CASSPRTALTSGYTF. The chain uses TRBV5-6 and TRBJ1-2, with D possibly being TRBD1 (6 bases). Trimming removed 4 bases at V and 8 bases at J, with 21 bases between. The germline V gene encodes CDR1 SGHDT and CDR2 YYEEEE. CDR3 length equals 15 residues.